The rows below give T cell receptor beta chains drawn from one sample of a study of blood T cell repertoires in COVID-19. The repertoire was sequenced with immunoSEQ multiplex PCR; TCRdb's copy has only in-frame clones and lacks some. The sample lists about 140,000 clones; approximately 86% were seen once. Sequenced sample: peripheral blood. The receptors originated from a woman aged 55-70 years with acute or convalescent COVID-19. Both conserved end residues are part of each CDR3. Each record gives: CDR3 DNA, CDR3 protein, D gene, V gene, J gene, CDR3 length, clone size. D genes are given only for firm matches. Clone size is stated in some rows and not others, as once, few, many or a class when expanded.

cdr3_nt: TGTGCCAGCAGGGCACCTGGACAGGGTGACGAGCAGTACTTC
cdr3_aa: CASRAPGQGDEQYF
d_call: TRBD1
v_call: TRBV6-5
j_call: TRBJ2-7
cdr3_length: 14
clone_size: -

cdr3_nt: TGTGCCAGCAGTCCACGGGGGGTAGGTGAAAACATTCAGTACTTC
cdr3_aa: CASSPRGVGENIQYF
d_call: TRBD2
v_call: TRBV27
j_call: TRBJ2-4
cdr3_length: 15
clone_size: once

cdr3_nt: TGTGCCACCAGCGGAGAATTGCGGAGCTCCTACAATGAGCAGTTCTTC
cdr3_aa: CATSGELRSSYNEQFF
d_call: -
v_call: TRBV15
j_call: TRBJ2-1
cdr3_length: 16
clone_size: -

cdr3_nt: TGCGCCAGCAGCTTGGGGACTAGCGTACAAGAGACCCAGTACTTC
cdr3_aa: CASSLGTSVQETQYF
d_call: TRBD2
v_call: TRBV5-1
j_call: TRBJ2-5
cdr3_length: 15
clone_size: -

cdr3_nt: TGTGCCAGCAGTTTAGGTGGAGGAGGAGCTTATGGCTACACCTTC
cdr3_aa: CASSLGGGGAYGYTF
d_call: -
v_call: TRBV27
j_call: TRBJ1-2
cdr3_length: 15
clone_size: -

cdr3_nt: TGTGCCGGACTGGAGGATCGACAGAACACCGGGGAGCTGTTTTTT
cdr3_aa: CAGLEDRQNTGELFF
d_call: -
v_call: TRBV19
j_call: TRBJ2-2
cdr3_length: 15
clone_size: -

cdr3_nt: TGTGCCAGCACCTCCGGAGGGCGGTTGTATGGCTACACCTTC
cdr3_aa: CASTSGGRLYGYTF
d_call: -
v_call: TRBV28
j_call: TRBJ1-2
cdr3_length: 14
clone_size: -

cdr3_nt: TGTGCCAGCAGCTTGTTTGCCGGAGCTAACTATGGCTACACCTTC
cdr3_aa: CASSLFAGANYGYTF
d_call: -
v_call: TRBV5-8
j_call: TRBJ1-2
cdr3_length: 15
clone_size: -

cdr3_nt: TGTGCCAGCAGCGTCCGGGATTGGAATGAGCAGTTCTTC
cdr3_aa: CASSVRDWNEQFF
d_call: -
v_call: TRBV9
j_call: TRBJ2-1
cdr3_length: 13
clone_size: -

cdr3_nt: TGCGCCAGCAGCACTGCCCCGACTAGGCGGGAGACCCAGTACTTC
cdr3_aa: CASSTAPTRRETQYF
d_call: -
v_call: TRBV5-1
j_call: TRBJ2-5
cdr3_length: 15
clone_size: -

cdr3_nt: TGTGCCAGCAGCCTTAGCGGGGGGGCTTACAATGAGCAGTTCTTC
cdr3_aa: CASSLSGGAYNEQFF
d_call: TRBD2
v_call: TRBV7-3
j_call: TRBJ2-1
cdr3_length: 15
clone_size: -

cdr3_nt: TGTGCCAGCAGCCCCGCCCGCCTCCTAGCGGGGGGGGACAATGAGCAGTTCTTC
cdr3_aa: CASSPARLLAGGDNEQFF
d_call: TRBD2
v_call: TRBV5-5
j_call: TRBJ2-1
cdr3_length: 18
clone_size: -

cdr3_nt: TGTGCCAGCAGTTTATCAGGCGGCTCCTACGAGCAGTACTTC
cdr3_aa: CASSLSGGSYEQYF
d_call: -
v_call: TRBV27
j_call: TRBJ2-7
cdr3_length: 14
clone_size: -

cdr3_nt: TGTGCCAGCAGCTTGGACAGGATTGGAAACACCATATATTTT
cdr3_aa: CASSLDRIGNTIYF
d_call: TRBD1
v_call: TRBV7-8
j_call: TRBJ1-3
cdr3_length: 14
clone_size: -

cdr3_nt: TGTGCCAGTAGTATGTGGAGCCAGGGTGGCACTGAAGCTTTCTTT
cdr3_aa: CASSMWSQGGTEAFF
d_call: -
v_call: TRBV19
j_call: TRBJ1-1
cdr3_length: 15
clone_size: few

cdr3_nt: TGTGCCAGCAGCTTGGGACAGGTTAAGGGAGAGCAGTACTTC
cdr3_aa: CASSLGQVKGEQYF
d_call: -
v_call: TRBV5-5
j_call: TRBJ2-7
cdr3_length: 14
clone_size: -

cdr3_nt: TGTGCCACCAGTGATCCGGGACAGTACAATGAGCAGTTCTTC
cdr3_aa: CATSDPGQYNEQFF
d_call: TRBD1
v_call: TRBV24-1
j_call: TRBJ2-1
cdr3_length: 14
clone_size: -

cdr3_nt: TGTGCCAGTAGTATAGAGCAGGGGGCCGACACTGAAGCTTTCTTT
cdr3_aa: CASSIEQGADTEAFF
d_call: TRBD1
v_call: TRBV19
j_call: TRBJ1-1
cdr3_length: 15
clone_size: -

cdr3_nt: TGCGCCAGCAGCCCGGGACAGCCTAATGAAAAACTGTTTTTT
cdr3_aa: CASSPGQPNEKLFF
d_call: TRBD1
v_call: TRBV5-1
j_call: TRBJ1-4
cdr3_length: 14
clone_size: -

cdr3_nt: TGCGCCAGCAGCCCAATGACTAGCGGGGGGGAGGAGACCCAGTACTTC
cdr3_aa: CASSPMTSGGEETQYF
d_call: TRBD2
v_call: TRBV5-1
j_call: TRBJ2-5
cdr3_length: 16
clone_size: -

cdr3_nt: TGTGCCAGCAGCTCCAGGACAGGGTCCGGGGAGCTGTTTTTT
cdr3_aa: CASSSRTGSGELFF
d_call: TRBD1
v_call: TRBV7-2
j_call: TRBJ2-2
cdr3_length: 14
clone_size: -

cdr3_nt: TGTGCCAGCAGCGCAGAAATGAACACTGAAGCTTTCTTT
cdr3_aa: CASSAEMNTEAFF
d_call: -
v_call: TRBV6-4
j_call: TRBJ1-1
cdr3_length: 13
clone_size: -

cdr3_nt: TGTGCCAGCAGTTTGAGGGTGACCACCGGCCCGCCCCAGCATTTT
cdr3_aa: CASSLRVTTGPPQHF
d_call: -
v_call: TRBV28
j_call: TRBJ1-5
cdr3_length: 15
clone_size: -

cdr3_nt: TGTGCCTCGGTCCCTCGCGGCCGCACTGAAGCTTTCTTT
cdr3_aa: CASVPRGRTEAFF
d_call: -
v_call: TRBV30
j_call: TRBJ1-1
cdr3_length: 13
clone_size: once

cdr3_nt: TGTGCCAGCAGCGCAGGGGCGGGGGCTGAAGCTTTCTTT
cdr3_aa: CASSAGAGAEAFF
d_call: -
v_call: TRBV9
j_call: TRBJ1-1
cdr3_length: 13
clone_size: -

cdr3_nt: TGTGCCATCAGTGATAGGGACAGGGGTGCTGGAAGCAATCAGCCCCAGCATTTT
cdr3_aa: CAISDRDRGAGSNQPQHF
d_call: TRBD1
v_call: TRBV10-3
j_call: TRBJ1-5
cdr3_length: 18
clone_size: -

cdr3_nt: TGTGCCAGCAGCCAAGGTTGGCAGGGGCTTACCAACTATGGCTACACCTTC
cdr3_aa: CASSQGWQGLTNYGYTF
d_call: -
v_call: TRBV4-2
j_call: TRBJ1-2
cdr3_length: 17
clone_size: -

cdr3_nt: TGTGCCAGCAGTTACCGCCAGGGGCGGTACGAGCAGTACTTC
cdr3_aa: CASSYRQGRYEQYF
d_call: -
v_call: TRBV6-5
j_call: TRBJ2-7
cdr3_length: 14
clone_size: -